This TCR beta chain was captured in a study of shared clonotypes between healthy human individuals. In the study overall: A couple of female and a few male donors aged 18 to 49 were enrolled. Study-level points and caveats: Genetic and exposure-history diversity was limited by the few donors. Some clonotypes were shared by all four sorted-subset donors, while others were not shared. The non-shared ones had lower generation probabilities than the shared ones.

As concerns this clone: Its specificity is not known.

Every subset's genomic DNA went evenly onto several immunoSEQ plates. This table comes from immunoSEQ multiplex PCR, and its TCRdb copy is limited to in-frame clones, with some not included. The sample lists approximately 1,500,000 clones, more than 95% occurring once. Per germline, CDR1 MNHEY and CDR2 SMNVEV (reference sequence). This CDR3 has 12 residues. V was cut by 0 bases and J by 7 bases, with 7 bases left in between. The sequence was collected from a man aged 25 to 45 in good health. The chain has TRBV27 and TRBJ2-7; a possible D gene is TRBD2 (6 bases). Source material: naive CD4+ T cells sorted from blood. The subset: CD45RA+ positively selected. CDR3 region: CASSLSSGEQYF. The CDR3 nucleotides are TGTGCCAGCAGTTTATCGAGCGGGGAGCAGTACTTC.